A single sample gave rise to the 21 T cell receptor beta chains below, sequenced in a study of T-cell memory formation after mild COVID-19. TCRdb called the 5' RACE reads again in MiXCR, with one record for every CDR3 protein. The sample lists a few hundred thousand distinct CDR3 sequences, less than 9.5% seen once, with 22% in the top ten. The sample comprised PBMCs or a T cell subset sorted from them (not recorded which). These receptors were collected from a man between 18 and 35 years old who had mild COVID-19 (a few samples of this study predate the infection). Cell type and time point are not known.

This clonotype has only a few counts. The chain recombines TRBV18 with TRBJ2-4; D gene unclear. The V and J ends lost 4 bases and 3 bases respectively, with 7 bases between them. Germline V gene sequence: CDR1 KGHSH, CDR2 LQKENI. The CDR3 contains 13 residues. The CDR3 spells CASSQYDKNIQYF. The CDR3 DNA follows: TGTGCCAGCTCACAGTATGACAAAAACATTCAGTACTTC.

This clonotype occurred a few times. The CDR3, as DNA: TGCGCCAGCAGCTTGACCTCGGGACTCGGGCCGATCACCGGGGAGCTGTTTTTT. It translates to CASSLTSGLGPITGELFF. The genes are TRBV5-1 and TRBJ2-2, with D possibly TRBD2 on 6 matching bases. CDR1 is SGHRS, CDR2 YFSETQ, per germline. The ends were cut back, 1 base at V and 4 bases at J, with 20 bases in the middle. The CDR3 contains 18 residues.

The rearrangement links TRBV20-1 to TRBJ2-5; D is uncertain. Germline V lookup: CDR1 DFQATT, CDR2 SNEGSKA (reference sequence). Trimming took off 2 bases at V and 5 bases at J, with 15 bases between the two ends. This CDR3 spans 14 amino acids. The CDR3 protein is CSARNLLGWETQYF. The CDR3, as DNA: TGCAGTGCTAGAAACCTCCTCGGGTGGGAGACCCAGTACTTC.

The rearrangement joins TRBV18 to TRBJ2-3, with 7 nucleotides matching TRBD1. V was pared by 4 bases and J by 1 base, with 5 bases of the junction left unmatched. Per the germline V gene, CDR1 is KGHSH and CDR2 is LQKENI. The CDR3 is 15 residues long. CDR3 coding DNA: TGTGCCAGCTCACTCCGACAGGGTCGCACAGATACGCAGTATTTT. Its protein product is CASSLRQGRTDTQYF.

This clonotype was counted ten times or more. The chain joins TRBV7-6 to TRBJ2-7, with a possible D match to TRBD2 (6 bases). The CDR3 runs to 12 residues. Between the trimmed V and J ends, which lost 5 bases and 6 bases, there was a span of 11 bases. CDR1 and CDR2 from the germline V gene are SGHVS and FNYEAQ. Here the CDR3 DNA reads TGTGCCAGCAGCCTGGAGGGAAGCGAGCAGTACTTC. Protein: CASSLEGSEQYF.

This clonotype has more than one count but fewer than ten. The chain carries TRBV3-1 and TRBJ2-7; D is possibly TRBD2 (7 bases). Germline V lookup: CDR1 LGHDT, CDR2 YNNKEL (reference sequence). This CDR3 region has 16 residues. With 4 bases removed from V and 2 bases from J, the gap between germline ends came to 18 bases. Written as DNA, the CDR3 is TGTGCCAGCAGCCTAGACCCCGGGGGGCCTACCTACGAGCAGTACTTC. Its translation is CASSLDPGGPTYEQYF.

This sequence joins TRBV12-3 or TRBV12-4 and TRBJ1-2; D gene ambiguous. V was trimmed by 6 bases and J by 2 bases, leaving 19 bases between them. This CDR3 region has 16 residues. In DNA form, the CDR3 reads TGTGCCAGCAGCAATTCGCGACCATCGCTGAACTATGGCTACACCTTC. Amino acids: CASSNSRPSLNYGYTF.

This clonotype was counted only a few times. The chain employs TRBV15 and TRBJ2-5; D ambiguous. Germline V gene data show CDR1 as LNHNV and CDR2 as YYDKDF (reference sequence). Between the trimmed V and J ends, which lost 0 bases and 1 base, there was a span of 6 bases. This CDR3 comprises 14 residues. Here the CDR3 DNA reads TGTGCCACCAGCAGAGACACGGCCCAAGAGACCCAGTACTTC. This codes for CATSRDTAQETQYF.

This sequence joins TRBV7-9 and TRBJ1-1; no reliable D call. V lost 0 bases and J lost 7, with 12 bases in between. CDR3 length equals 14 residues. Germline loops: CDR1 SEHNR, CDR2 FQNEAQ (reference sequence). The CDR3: CASSLAGSKREAFF. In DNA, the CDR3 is TGTGCCAGCAGCTTAGCGGGAAGTAAACGTGAAGCTTTCTTT.

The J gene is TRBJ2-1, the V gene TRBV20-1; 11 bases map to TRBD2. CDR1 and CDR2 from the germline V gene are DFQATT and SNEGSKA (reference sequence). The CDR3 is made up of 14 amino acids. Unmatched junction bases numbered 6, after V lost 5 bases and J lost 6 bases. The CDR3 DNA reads TGCAGTGCTTTGGGGACTAGCGGACTCAATGAGCAGTTCTTC. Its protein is CSALGTSGLNEQFF.

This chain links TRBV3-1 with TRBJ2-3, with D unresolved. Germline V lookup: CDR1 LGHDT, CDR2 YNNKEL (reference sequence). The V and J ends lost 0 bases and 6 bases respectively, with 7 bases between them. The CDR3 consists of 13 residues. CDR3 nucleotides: TGTGCCAGCAGCCAAGAAACGGAGGATACGCAGTATTTT. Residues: CASSQETEDTQYF.

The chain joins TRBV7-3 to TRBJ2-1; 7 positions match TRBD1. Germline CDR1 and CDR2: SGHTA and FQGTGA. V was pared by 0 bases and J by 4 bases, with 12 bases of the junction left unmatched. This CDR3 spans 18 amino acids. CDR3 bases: TGTGCCAGCAGCTTAACGACAGGGACCCCTGGTTTTTACAATGAGCAGTTCTTC. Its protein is CASSLTTGTPGFYNEQFF.

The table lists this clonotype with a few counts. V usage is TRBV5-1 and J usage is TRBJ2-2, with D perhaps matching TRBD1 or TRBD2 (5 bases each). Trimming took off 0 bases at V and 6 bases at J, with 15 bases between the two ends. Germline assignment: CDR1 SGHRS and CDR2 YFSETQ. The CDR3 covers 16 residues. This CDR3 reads CASSLVGAGRPGELFF. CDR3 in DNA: TGCGCCAGCAGCTTGGTCGGGGCCGGTCGCCCCGGGGAGCTGTTTTTT.

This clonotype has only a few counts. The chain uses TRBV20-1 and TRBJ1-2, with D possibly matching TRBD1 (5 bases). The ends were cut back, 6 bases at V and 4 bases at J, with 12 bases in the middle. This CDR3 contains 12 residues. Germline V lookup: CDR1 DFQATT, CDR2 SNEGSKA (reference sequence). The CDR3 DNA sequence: TGCAGTGCCATGACAGCCGGCTATGGCTACACCTTC. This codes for CSAMTAGYGYTF.

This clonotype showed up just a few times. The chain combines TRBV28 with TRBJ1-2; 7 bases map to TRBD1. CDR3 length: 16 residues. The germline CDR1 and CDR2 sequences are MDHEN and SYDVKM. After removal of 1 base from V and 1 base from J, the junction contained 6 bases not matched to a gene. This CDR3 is CASSLSPGGFNYGYTF. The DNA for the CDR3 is TGTGCCAGCAGTTTATCCCCAGGGGGTTTTAACTATGGCTACACCTTC.

CDR3 residues: CASSGPGLIVGTSSTDTQYF. CDR3 sequence (DNA): TGTGCCAGCAGCGGTCCGGGACTCATTGTGGGGACTAGCAGCACAGATACGCAGTATTTT. V usage is TRBV9 and J usage is TRBJ2-3; TRBD2 aligns across 9 bases. This CDR3 has 20 amino acids. CDR1 is SGDLS, CDR2 YYNGEE, per germline. V gave up 3 bases and J gave up 0 bases; unmatched junction bases: 17.

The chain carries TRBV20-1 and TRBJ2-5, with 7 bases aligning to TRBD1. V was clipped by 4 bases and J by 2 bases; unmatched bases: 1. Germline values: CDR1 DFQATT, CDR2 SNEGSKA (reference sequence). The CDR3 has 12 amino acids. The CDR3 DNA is TGCAGTGCTAAGGGGGCGCAAGAGACCCAGTACTTC. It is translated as CSAKGAQETQYF.

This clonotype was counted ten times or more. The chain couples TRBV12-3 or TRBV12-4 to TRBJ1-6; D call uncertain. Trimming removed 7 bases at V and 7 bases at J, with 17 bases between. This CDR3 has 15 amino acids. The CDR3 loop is CASTPFGESNSPLHF. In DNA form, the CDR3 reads TGTGCCAGCACCCCATTCGGGGAGTCGAATTCACCCCTCCACTTT.

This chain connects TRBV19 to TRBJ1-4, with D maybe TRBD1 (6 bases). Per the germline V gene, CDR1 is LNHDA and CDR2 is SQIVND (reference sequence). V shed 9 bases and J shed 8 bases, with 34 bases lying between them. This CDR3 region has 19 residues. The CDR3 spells CASQQDSFSGPLMGEKLFF. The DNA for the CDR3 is TGTGCCAGCCAACAGGACAGTTTCTCCGGGCCCCTAATGGGGGAAAAACTGTTTTTT.

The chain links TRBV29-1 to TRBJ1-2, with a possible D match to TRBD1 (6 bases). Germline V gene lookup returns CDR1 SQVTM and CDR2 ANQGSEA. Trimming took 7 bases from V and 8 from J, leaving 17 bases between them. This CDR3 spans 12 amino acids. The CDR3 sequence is CSALGQGRGYTF. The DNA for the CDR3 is TGCAGCGCCCTAGGCCAGGGGAGAGGCTACACCTTC.

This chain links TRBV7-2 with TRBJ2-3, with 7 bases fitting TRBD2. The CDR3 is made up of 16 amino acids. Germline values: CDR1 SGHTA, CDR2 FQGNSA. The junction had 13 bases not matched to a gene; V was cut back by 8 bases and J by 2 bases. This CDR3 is CASRRLARGFTDTQYF. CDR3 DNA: TGTGCCAGCCGACGCCTCGCGCGGGGGTTCACAGATACGCAGTATTTT.